Each of the 13 T cell receptor beta chains below was sequenced from the same sample in a study of vaccination effects on CD4 cells after COVID-19. Their antigens are not known. Generated by immunoSEQ multiplex PCR, the TCRdb table keeps only in-frame clones and is missing some. The data hold about 52,000 clones, with 75% to 80% observed a single time. CD4+ T cells specific for antigen were expanded with viral peptide pools by the ViraFEST assay before sequencing. Subsequent to a culture period of approximately 11 days, CD4+ T cells were isolated. In the vaccine recipients, nucleocapsid antibodies were negative and there was no prior SARS-CoV-2 infection. The sequenced sample was CD4+ T cells from PBMCs cultured with HCoV-OC43 spike peptides, obtained before COVID-19 vaccination. Indicated subset: HCoV-OC43 spike overlapping peptide pool stimulation. The receptors were sampled from a human donor who received a COVID-19 vaccine.

This chain joins TRBV5-1 and TRBJ1-4; no firm D call. V was shortened by 2 bases and J by 6 bases, with 11 bases between the two germline ends. This CDR3 is 14 amino acids long. Germline loops: CDR1 SGHRS, CDR2 YFSETQ. CDR3 in DNA: TGCGCCAGCAGCTTAGACGTTACCGATGAAAAACTGTTTTTT. Its protein is CASSLDVTDEKLFF.

The gene calls are TRBV3-1 (or the pseudogene TRBV3-2) and TRBJ2-1, with 8 bases lining up with TRBD2. CDR3 length: 16 amino acids. The junction had 13 bases not matched to a gene; V was cut back by 4 bases and J by 8 bases. Germline CDR1 LGHDT, CDR2 YNNKEL (reference sequence). The CDR3 nucleotides are TGTGCCAGCAGCCCAGAAAGGGCGGGGGGCCGGCATGAGCAGTTCTTC. Its protein product is CASSPERAGGRHEQFF.

The chain recombines TRBV7-2 with TRBJ1-2; D ambiguous. V lost 5 bases to trimming and J lost 5 bases, with 12 bases between them. Germline CDR1 SGHTA, CDR2 FQGNSA. This CDR3 is 13 amino acids long. CDR3 protein: CASSPSTPYGYTF. CDR3 in DNA: TGTGCCAGCAGCCCATCAACCCCATATGGCTACACCTTC.

The chain couples TRBV2 to TRBJ1-2; no definite D call. Germline V gene data show CDR1 as SNHLY and CDR2 as FYNNEI. V was shortened by 7 bases and J by 2 bases, with 14 bases between the two germline ends. The CDR3 has 14 amino acids. The CDR3 sequence: CASKGGNGNYGYTF. Written as DNA, the CDR3 is TGTGCCAGCAAGGGAGGGAATGGGAACTATGGCTACACCTTC.

The V gene is TRBV30, the J gene TRBJ2-1; 8 bases match TRBD1. CDR1 GTSNPN and CDR2 SVGIG come from the germline V gene (reference sequence). There are 14 residues in the CDR3. V lost 0 bases, J lost 3 bases, and 1 base stayed unmatched. The CDR3 sequence is CAWSVGQGYNEQFF. CDR3 nucleotides: TGTGCCTGGAGTGTCGGACAGGGCTACAATGAGCAGTTCTTC.

The rearrangement links TRBV7-9 to TRBJ1-4; tentatively, D is TRBD1 (6 bases). CDR1 is SEHNR, CDR2 FQNEAQ, per germline (reference sequence). The CDR3 is made up of 15 amino acids. V was shortened by 4 bases and J by 8 bases, with 17 bases between the two germline ends. CDR3 nucleotides: TGTGCCAGCAGCTCCAGCAGGGGTTTTAGGGAAAAACTGTTTTTT. Translating it yields CASSSSRGFREKLFF.

This chain uses TRBV9 with TRBJ1-3; D remains unclear. This CDR3 has 14 amino acids. V lost 0 bases to trimming and J lost 4 bases, with 8 bases between them. Looked up from germline, CDR1 is SGDLS and CDR2 is YYNGEE. CDR3 residues: CASSVGTSGNTIYF. For the CDR3, the DNA is TGTGCCAGCAGCGTAGGGACCTCAGGAAACACCATATATTTT.

The chain links TRBV11-2 to TRBJ1-2; D is perhaps TRBD1 (5 bases). The length of the CDR3 is 14 residues. The germline CDR1 and CDR2 sequences are SGHAT and FQNNGV. V was clipped by 5 bases and J by 3 bases, with 13 bases between them. The CDR3: CASSPRRDDYGYTF. CDR3 in DNA: TGTGCCAGCAGCCCGCGCAGGGACGACTATGGCTACACCTTC.

The chain combines TRBV5-1 with TRBJ2-2; D is possibly TRBD1 (6 bases). The germline gives CDR1 SGHRS, CDR2 YFSETQ. The CDR3 is made up of 15 amino acids. V was shortened by 0 bases and J by 5 bases, with 11 bases between the two germline ends. CDR3 residues: CASSLGPGETGELFF. Written as DNA, the CDR3 is TGCGCCAGCAGCTTGGGTCCAGGGGAGACCGGGGAGCTGTTTTTT.

The rearrangement links TRBV12-3 or TRBV12-4 to TRBJ1-4; D unresolved. The CDR3 has 13 amino acids. Trimming took 6 bases from V and 1 from J, leaving 6 bases between them. Here the CDR3 reads CASSILTNEKLFF. For the CDR3, the DNA is TGTGCCAGCAGCATATTAACTAATGAAAAACTGTTTTTT.

The rearrangement uses TRBV28 and TRBJ2-1; D gene uncertain. The CDR3 is made up of 14 amino acids. From germline, CDR1 is MDHEN and CDR2 SYDVKM. Trimming cost V 3 bases and J 3 bases, with 9 bases left between them. The CDR3 nucleotides are TGTGCCAGCAGTTTTATGCGACTCTACAATGAGCAGTTCTTC. This codes for CASSFMRLYNEQFF.

This chain links TRBV6-5 with TRBJ1-2, with D possibly matching TRBD1 (6 bases). V was cut by 2 bases and J by 8 bases, with 12 bases left in between. Germline loops: CDR1 MNHEY, CDR2 SVGAGI. The CDR3 is 13 residues long. Here the CDR3 reads CASSYGQRRGYTF. The CDR3 DNA reads as TGTGCCAGCAGTTACGGACAGAGACGGGGCTACACCTTC.

The V gene is TRBV9, the J gene TRBJ2-5; D may be TRBD1 or TRBD2 (6 bases each). V lost 1 base, J lost 4 bases, and 20 bases lay in between. Germline CDR1 is SGDLS and CDR2 is YYNGEE. CDR3 length equals 17 residues. Here the CDR3 DNA reads TGTGCCAGCAGCGTACTGGGGGGACAAGCTCCCGTAGAGACCCAGTACTTC. Protein: CASSVLGGQAPVETQYF.